The subject of this entry is one T cell receptor (beta chain). Its antigen is undetermined. The sample comes from a study of vaccination and CD4 T cells after COVID-19. Study summary: Six males and four females, two Hispanic, made up the convalescents. Overlapping spike pools from SARS-CoV-2 and HCoV-NL63, HCoV-OC43 and HCoV-229E served as culture stimuli. Each participant was administered two doses of a vaccine, which was either BNT162b2 or mRNA-1273.

Treatment: roughly ten-day PBMC culture with coronavirus spike peptide pools or control peptides (ViraFEST assay). Study-level points and caveats: Relatively few convalescent patients were studied, without early post-infection timepoints.

V lost 6 bases and J lost 3, with 14 bases in between. CDR3 length: 15 amino acids. Germline loops: CDR1 SEHNR, CDR2 FQNEAQ (reference sequence). Oncomine TCR Beta short-read sequencing was applied to DNA from cultured CD4+ T cells. From the PCR reads, TCRdb called clonotypes with MiXCR, one entry per CDR3 protein. The sample carries 15,000 or so distinct CDR3 sequences, 50% to 55% recorded once. The sequencing input was CD4+ T cells from blood, cultured in vitro. This rearrangement joins TRBV7-9 to TRBJ1-4; the D is unclear. The sequence was collected from a human donor who had recovered from COVID-19. The CDR3 region has the DNA TGTGCCAGCAGTTCCGACGTTAAACCTAATGAAAAACTGTTTTTT. This sequence encodes CASSSDVKPNEKLFF.